These 31 T cell receptor beta chains were sequenced from one sample in a study of T cell responses to AZD1222 COVID-19 vaccine. Data came from immunoSEQ multiplex PCR; TCRdb stores just in-frame clones and leaves some out. The table lists about 60,000 clones, roughly 87% of them singletons. This specimen consisted of peripheral blood, obtained on day 0 of AZD1222 vaccination. The receptors come from an adult in good health.

The chain is built from TRBV11-3 and TRBJ2-5, with a tentative D call TRBD1 (5 bases). In germline, CDR1 is SGHNT, CDR2 YENEEA. Trimming stripped 4 bases from V and 6 bases from J, with 9 bases between. The CDR3 is 12 amino acids. CDR3 sequence reads: CASSSQGKTQYF. The CDR3 nucleotides are TGTGCCAGCAGCTCCCAGGGCAAGACCCAGTACTTC.

CDR3 loop: CASERLAKETQYF. The CDR3 DNA reads as TGTGCCAGCGAGAGACTAGCAAAAGAGACCCAGTACTTC. The chain couples TRBV6-5 to TRBJ2-5; TRBD2 agrees at 7 bases. This CDR3 is 13 amino acids long. Trimming removed 8 bases from V and 3 bases from J; junction bases left unmatched: 6. From germline, CDR1 is MNHEY and CDR2 SVGAGI.

The chain is built from TRBV19 and TRBJ2-3; D remains ambiguous. Germline CDR1 and CDR2: LNHDA and SQIVND (reference sequence). V shed 1 base and J shed 6 bases, with 11 bases lying between them. The CDR3 sequence is 14 residues long. This CDR3 reads CASSIVPNSDTQYF. CDR3 in DNA: TGTGCCAGTAGTATAGTCCCCAACTCGGATACGCAGTATTTT. Based on the CDR3 plus reference TRBV19 and TRBJ2-3, the full variable domain is DGGITQSPKYLFRKEGQNVTLSCEQNLNHDAMYWYRQDPGQGLRLIYYSQIVNDFQKGDIAEGYSVSREKKESFPLTVTSAQKNPTAFYLCASSIVPNSDTQYFGPGTRLTVL.

This clone showed up just once. This chain uses TRBV6-6 with TRBJ2-2, with TRBD2 as a possible D gene (5 bases). Germline CDR1 MNHNY, CDR2 SVGAGI (reference sequence). The CDR3 length is 15 residues. Trimming stripped 1 base from V and 7 bases from J, with 13 bases between. The DNA of the CDR3 is TGTGCCAGCAGTTACTATCCGGGCCGGGGCGGGGAGCTGTTTTTT. It translates to CASSYYPGRGGELFF.

The chain uses TRBV20-1 and TRBJ1-3; TRBD1 might be the D (5 bases). Trimming took off 3 bases at V and 7 bases at J, with 7 bases between the two ends. Germline V gives CDR1 DFQATT, CDR2 SNEGSKA (reference sequence). This CDR3 spans 11 amino acids. CDR3 coding DNA: TGCAGTGCTAGCCAGGGCAACACCATATATTTT. As protein: CSASQGNTIYF.

The chain carries TRBV11-1 and TRBJ1-6, with 7 positions matching TRBD1. CDR3 size: 16 residues. V shed 7 bases, J shed 6 bases, and the junction held 12 bases outside the gene matches. The V gene's germline CDR1 is SGHAT and CDR2 FQDESV (reference sequence). CDR3 region: CASTTKAAGGNSPLHF. Written as DNA, the CDR3 is TGTGCCAGCACAACAAAAGCAGCAGGGGGTAATTCACCCCTCCACTTT.

This sequence joins TRBV9 and TRBJ2-2, with 12 bases matching TRBD2. Germline V lookup: CDR1 SGDLS, CDR2 YYNGEE. The CDR3 consists of 19 residues. The ends lost 0 bases at V and 2 bases at J; junction bases unmatched: 8. CDR3 residues: CASSVGLLAGGPNTGELFF. Written as DNA, the CDR3 is TGTGCCAGCAGCGTAGGTCTACTAGCGGGGGGTCCTAACACCGGGGAGCTGTTTTTT.

The chain joins TRBV9 to TRBJ2-7, with D possibly matching TRBD1 (6 bases). The CDR3 loop spans 14 amino acids. In germline, CDR1 is SGDLS, CDR2 YYNGEE. The V end was cut by 0 bases, the J end by 0 bases, with 7 bases between. CDR3 DNA sequence: TGTGCCAGCAGCGTAGGGACAGCCTCCTACGAGCAGTACTTC. Amino acid sequence: CASSVGTASYEQYF.

The chain uses TRBV10-1 and TRBJ2-3; 8 bases map to TRBD1. The V gene's germline CDR1 is WNHNN and CDR2 SYGVQD (reference sequence). V trimming: 4 bases; J trimming: 5 bases; junction bases outside the gene matches: 2. The CDR3 has 13 amino acids. CDR3 DNA sequence: TGCGCCAGCAGTGGGACAGGGCTAGATACGCAGTATTTT. Its translation: CASSGTGLDTQYF.

This clone was found a few times. This sequence joins TRBV9 and TRBJ2-3; 7 bases map to TRBD2. The CDR3 runs 15 residues. CDR1 and CDR2 from the germline V gene are SGDLS and YYNGEE. V lost 2 bases and J lost 2; bases outside the gene matches: 5. This CDR3 is CASSVLAANTDTQYF. DNA for the CDR3: TGTGCCAGCAGCGTCCTAGCGGCCAACACAGATACGCAGTATTTT. The whole variable domain, filled in from reference TRBV9 and TRBJ2-3, reads DSGVTQTPKHLITATGQRVTLRCSPRSGDLSVYWYQQSLDQGLQFLIQYYNGEERAKGNILERFSAQQFPDLHSELNLSSLELGDSALYFCASSVLAANTDTQYFGPGTRLTVL.

This rearrangement joins TRBV7-2 to TRBJ2-7; maybe TRBD2 (5 bases). The length of the CDR3 is 15 residues. Trimming shortened V by 1 base and J by 0 bases, and 10 bases separated the two germline ends. The germline V gene encodes CDR1 SGHTA and CDR2 FQGNSA. The CDR3 region is CASSLDPGISYEQYF. Here the CDR3 DNA reads TGTGCCAGCAGCTTAGACCCCGGGATCTCCTACGAGCAGTACTTC.

This clone was seen a handful of times. The chain has TRBV7-8 and TRBJ1-2, with a tentative D call TRBD1 (5 bases). V shed 4 bases and J shed 8 bases, with 11 bases lying between them. The CDR3 runs to 12 residues. Germline CDR1 and CDR2: SGHVS and FQNEAQ. The CDR3 DNA reads TGTGCCAGCAGCTCGACAGTAAAGGGCTACACCTTC. Amino acid sequence: CASSSTVKGYTF.

This clone was seen more than once but under ten times. The CDR3 sequence is CASNPDGGYGYTF. The CDR3 coding sequence is TGTGCCAGTAACCCAGACGGCGGCTATGGCTACACCTTC. The genes are TRBV19 and TRBJ1-2; no reliable D call. The V gene lost 7 bases and the J gene lost 4 bases, with 13 bases spanning the gap. Germline loops: CDR1 LNHDA, CDR2 SQIVND (reference sequence). The CDR3 extends over 13 amino acids.

This clone was detected only once. The chain employs TRBV18 and TRBJ1-1; the D is unclear. Germline values: CDR1 KGHSH, CDR2 LQKENI. Deletions cut 0 bases from V and 0 bases from J, with 8 bases between. This CDR3 region has 15 residues. This chain's CDR3 is CASSPPQFMNTEAFF. As DNA, the CDR3 is TGTGCCAGCTCACCACCCCAGTTTATGAACACTGAAGCTTTCTTT.

The genes are TRBV9 and TRBJ2-1; TRBD2 matches at 8 bases. V shed 4 bases and J 4 bases; nucleotides not matched to a gene: 7. There are 15 residues in the CDR3. Germline values: CDR1 SGDLS, CDR2 YYNGEE. The CDR3 region is CASSPRVAGYNEQFF. CDR3 sequence (DNA): TGTGCCAGCAGCCCCCGGGTAGCGGGGTACAATGAGCAGTTCTTC. The variable domain in full, with the rest retrieved from reference TRBV9 and TRBJ2-1, is DSGVTQTPKHLITATGQRVTLRCSPRSGDLSVYWYQQSLDQGLQFLIQYYNGEERAKGNILERFSAQQFPDLHSELNLSSLELGDSALYFCASSPRVAGYNEQFFGPGTRLTVL.

This rearrangement joins TRBV11-2 to TRBJ2-7; D ambiguous. In germline, CDR1 is SGHAT, CDR2 FQNNGV. V gave up 1 base and J gave up 9 bases, with 13 bases separating them. The CDR3 is 13 residues long. The CDR3 here is CASSLGETFSQYF. The CDR3 bases are TGTGCCAGCAGCTTAGGAGAGACGTTTTCGCAGTACTTC. The full variable domain, completed using reference TRBV11-2 and TRBJ2-7, is EAGVAQSPRYKIIEKRQSVAFWCNPISGHATLYWYQQILGQGPKLLIQFQNNGVVDDSQLPKDRFSAERLKGVDSTLKIQPAKLEDSAVYLCASSLGETFSQYFGPGTRLTVT.

The chain joins TRBV5-1 to TRBJ2-7, with D perhaps matching TRBD1 (5 bases). Germline CDR1 SGHRS, CDR2 YFSETQ. The CDR3 runs 13 residues. Trimming stripped 1 base from V and 6 bases from J, with 11 bases between. CDR3 loop: CASSLYPGLEQYF. In DNA, the CDR3 is TGCGCCAGCAGCTTGTATCCAGGGCTCGAGCAGTACTTC.

The chain employs TRBV5-1 and TRBJ2-7; TRBD1 matches at 12 bases. Unmatched junction bases numbered 7, after V lost 4 bases and J lost 5 bases. Germline assignment: CDR1 SGHRS and CDR2 YFSETQ. The CDR3 spans 15 residues. CDR3 in DNA: TGCGCCAGCAGCCTAAGGGACAGGGGGCTCGACGAGCAGTACTTC. Its translation: CASSLRDRGLDEQYF.

The chain uses TRBV5-4 and TRBJ2-5, with D unresolved. The germline V gene has CDR1 SGHNT and CDR2 YYREEE (reference sequence). Between the trimmed V and J ends, which lost 0 bases and 2 bases, there was a span of 11 bases. This CDR3 region has 15 residues. The CDR3 sequence: CASSLADLPQETQYF. CDR3 sequence (DNA): TGTGCCAGCAGCTTGGCGGACCTACCACAAGAGACCCAGTACTTC. Drawing the rest from reference TRBV5-4 and TRBJ2-5, the complete variable domain is ETGVTQSPTHLIKTRGQQVTLRCSSQSGHNTVSWYQQALGQGPQFIFQYYREEENGRGNFPPRFSGLQFPNYSSELNVNALELDDSALYLCASSLADLPQETQYFGPGTRLLVL.

CDR3 amino acids: CASRRRSWDEQFF. DNA of the CDR3: TGTGCCAGCAGACGAAGGTCCTGGGATGAGCAGTTCTTC. This rearrangement joins TRBV6-5 to TRBJ2-1; D unresolved. The V and J ends lost 6 bases and 8 bases respectively, with 14 bases between them. The CDR3 has 13 residues. Germline lookup yields CDR1 MNHEY and CDR2 SVGAGI.

The chain is built from TRBV11-3 and TRBJ2-2; D is ambiguous. Between the trimmed V and J ends, which lost 4 bases and 3 bases, there was a span of 12 bases. CDR1 and CDR2 (germline): SGHNT, YENEEA. This CDR3 has 15 residues. The DNA for the CDR3 is TGTGCCAGCAGCTCCCAAAGACTGGACACCGGGGAGCTGTTTTTT. Its translation: CASSSQRLDTGELFF.

As for this clone: Other DNA sequences from this sample encode an identical CDR3 as well. V usage is TRBV5-4 and J usage is TRBJ1-1; no clear D. This CDR3 region has 13 residues. Trimming left V 1 base short and J 1 base short, with 5 bases between. Germline V lookup: CDR1 SGHNT, CDR2 YYREEE (reference sequence). CDR3 loop: CASSLKRNTEAFF. The CDR3 DNA reads as TGTGCCAGCAGCTTGAAAAGGAACACTGAAGCTTTCTTT.

The chain employs TRBV11-1 and TRBJ1-1, with D maybe TRBD1 (6 bases). The germline V gene has CDR1 SGHAT and CDR2 FQDESV (reference sequence). The CDR3 runs to 16 residues. Trimming removed 5 bases from V and 2 bases from J, with 18 bases in between. CDR3 sequence reads: CASSRVPRGVNTEAFF. CDR3 nucleotides: TGTGCCAGCAGCCGGGTTCCGAGGGGGGTCAACACTGAAGCTTTCTTT.

This clone appeared once. This chain links TRBV6-5 with TRBJ1-5; tentative D call: TRBD1 (6 bases). Trimming took off 8 bases at V and 3 bases at J, with 11 bases between the two ends. The germline gives CDR1 MNHEY, CDR2 SVGAGI. There are 13 residues in the CDR3. CDR3 coding DNA: TGTGCCAGCCGCCGGGACACCAATCAGCCCCAGCATTTT. The encoded protein is CASRRDTNQPQHF.

This sequence joins TRBV27 and TRBJ2-2; 8 bases agree with TRBD1. There are 16 residues in the CDR3. CDR1 is MNHEY, CDR2 SMNVEV, per germline (reference sequence). J gave up 5 bases and V 4 bases, and 9 bases lay outside the gene matches. The CDR3 sequence: CASSSGQGRVTGELFF. The CDR3 DNA is TGTGCCAGCAGTTCAGGACAGGGAAGGGTGACCGGGGAGCTGTTTTTT.

This chain links TRBV9 with TRBJ1-2; D possibly corresponds to TRBD1 (5 bases). Trimming took 4 bases from V and 5 from J, leaving 15 bases between them. From germline, CDR1 is SGDLS and CDR2 YYNGEE. The CDR3 runs 14 residues. The DNA of the CDR3 is TGTGCCAGCAGCAGGGGTTCCGGGGATTATGGCTACACCTTC. It encodes CASSRGSGDYGYTF.

DNA for the CDR3: TGTGCCAGCGGGATCATACCGAACACTGAAGCTTTCTTT. This codes for CASGIIPNTEAFF. The V and J genes are TRBV28 and TRBJ1-1; no clear D gene. The germline V gene encodes CDR1 MDHEN and CDR2 SYDVKM. V shed 8 bases and J shed 1 base, with 11 bases lying between them. This CDR3 spans 13 amino acids.

The chain joins TRBV7-9 to TRBJ2-1; possible D gene TRBD2, 6 bases. The germline gives CDR1 SEHNR, CDR2 FQNEAQ (reference sequence). V was cut by 8 bases and J by 3 bases, with 14 bases left in between. This CDR3 comprises 14 residues. CDR3 loop: CASLGGTVYNEQFF. The CDR3 nucleotides are TGTGCCAGCCTCGGGGGTACCGTCTACAATGAGCAGTTCTTC.

The chain couples TRBV2 to TRBJ2-5; perhaps TRBD1 as D (5 bases). CDR1 and CDR2 from the germline V gene are SNHLY and FYNNEI. CDR3 length: 14 amino acids. Trimming removed 5 bases from V and 5 bases from J, with 15 bases in between. In nucleotides, the CDR3 is TGTGCCAGCAGTCGTGACAGCCTCGGGGAGACCCAGTACTTC. Its translation: CASSRDSLGETQYF.

The gene calls are TRBV9 and TRBJ2-1; the match to TRBD1 covers 8 bases. This CDR3 spans 12 amino acids. The germline V gene has CDR1 SGDLS and CDR2 YYNGEE. Trimming took 6 bases from V and 9 from J; bases not matched to a gene: 5. CDR3 sequence reads: CASTDRASEQFF. The CDR3 DNA reads as TGTGCCAGCACGGACAGGGCTTCTGAGCAGTTCTTC.

V is TRBV2 and J is TRBJ1-2; TRBD1 is a possible D gene (5 bases). Per germline, CDR1 SNHLY and CDR2 FYNNEI. V was clipped by 8 bases and J by 8 bases, with 18 bases between them. This CDR3 is 13 amino acids long. The CDR3 reads CASVGDHLRGYTF. CDR3 in DNA: TGTGCCAGCGTGGGGGACCACCTCAGGGGCTACACCTTC.